This entry features one TCR beta chain sequence. Antigen specificity is unknown. This sample is drawn from a study of response to subunit inactivated influenza vaccine. Using its own MiXCR run on the RT-PCR reads, TCRdb lists one record per CDR3 protein. Among around 580,000 distinct CDR3 sequences listed, 12% to 15% were seen once. Findings and limits, study-wide: Few new T cells, the authors suggested, are recruited by each seasonal influenza vaccination.

V gave up 6 bases and J gave up 4 bases; unmatched junction bases: 10. The CDR3 runs to 16 residues. Sample: PBMCs from blood, taken 11 to 12 days after vaccination. The clonotype originates from a man in his forties or fifties who received an inactivated influenza vaccine. The chain combines TRBV12-3 or TRBV12-4 with TRBJ1-5; TRBD1 agrees at 9 bases. CDR3 nucleotides: TGTGCCAGCAGCCGAGGCGCCGGGACAGGGAATCAGCCCCAGCATTTT. Amino acids: CASSRGAGTGNQPQHF.